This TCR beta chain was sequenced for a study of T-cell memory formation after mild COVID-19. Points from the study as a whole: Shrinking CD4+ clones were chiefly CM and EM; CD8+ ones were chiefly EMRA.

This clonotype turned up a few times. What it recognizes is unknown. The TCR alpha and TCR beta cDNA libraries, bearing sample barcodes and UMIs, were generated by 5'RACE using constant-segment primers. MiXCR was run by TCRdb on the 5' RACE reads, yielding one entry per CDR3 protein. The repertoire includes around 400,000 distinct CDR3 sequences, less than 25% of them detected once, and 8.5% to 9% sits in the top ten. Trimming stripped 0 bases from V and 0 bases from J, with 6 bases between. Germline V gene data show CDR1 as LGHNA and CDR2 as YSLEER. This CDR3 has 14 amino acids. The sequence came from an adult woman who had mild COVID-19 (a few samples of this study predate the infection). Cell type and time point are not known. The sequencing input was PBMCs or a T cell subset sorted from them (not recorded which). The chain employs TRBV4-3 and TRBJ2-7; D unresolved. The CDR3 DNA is TGCGCCAGCAGCCAAGATTCAAGCTCCTACGAGCAGTACTTC. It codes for CASSQDSSSYEQYF.